This T cell receptor beta chain was captured in a study of blood T cell repertoires in COVID-19. Study details: From the United States, Italy and Spain came samples of acute and convalescent COVID-19. Sample material is recorded as cDNA or gDNA derived from T cells, B-cell-depleted T cells, or PBMCs.

The CDR3 runs to 14 residues. Germline CDR1 ENHRY, CDR2 SYGVKD. The V and J ends lost 10 bases and 2 bases respectively, with 18 bases between them. Authors' methods: Reference gene primers were amplified, and this amplification served to estimate nucleated cell counts. TCRdb's copy holds only in-frame clones and misses some; the assay was immunoSEQ multiplex PCR. The V and J calls and clone size come from that table; D and trimming were worked out from the DNA. Of approximately 190,000 clones in the sample, 90% were seen once. Sequences were obtained from peripheral blood. The chain is built from TRBV10-3 and TRBJ2-7; D call uncertain. This TCR came from a man between 45 and 60 years old with acute or convalescent COVID-19. The CDR3: CATSSDYTTYEQYF. CDR3 nucleotide sequence: TGTGCCACCAGCTCGGATTACACTACCTACGAGCAGTACTTC.